This TCR beta chain derives from a study of blood T cell repertoires in COVID-19. Study processing details: Amplification of reference gene primers provided the estimated nucleated cell counts. Clones were sequenced by immunoSEQ multiplex PCR, and TCRdb holds only the in-frame ones, with some missing. That table is the source of V, J and clone size, and D and trimming were worked out from the DNA. Of approximately 300,000 clones listed, around 90% are singletons. This CDR3 has 14 amino acids. Germline assignment: CDR1 MDHEN and CDR2 SYDVKM. Unmatched junction bases numbered 5, after V lost 7 bases and J lost 4 bases. Living in under 30 US areas, the participants were between roughly 18 and 89 years of age. Participants' own reports of clinical history determined their cohort assignment.

Sequencing was performed on PBMCs or T cells enriched from blood (not recorded which). This TCR was recovered from a woman aged 18 to 35 with acute COVID-19. This rearrangement joins TRBV28 to TRBJ2-1, with 9 bases identical to TRBD2. CDR3 DNA sequence: TGTGCCAGCAACGGACTAGCGCCGTACAATGAGCAGTTCTTC. Translation gives CASNGLAPYNEQFF.